What follows are 21 T cell receptor beta chains derived from one specimen sequenced in a study of blood T cell repertoires in COVID-19. The data were produced by immunoSEQ multiplex PCR, yet TCRdb's version contains in-frame clones alone and is incomplete. Of approximately 210,000 clones listed, around 90% were seen once; the top ten hold more than 2%. Sequences were obtained from PBMCs or T cells enriched from blood (not recorded which). The receptors derive from a woman aged 25 to 39 who had recovered from COVID-19.

The V and J genes are TRBV5-1 and TRBJ2-2, with a possible D match to TRBD2 (6 bases). This CDR3 has 15 residues. Germline assignment: CDR1 SGHRS and CDR2 YFSETQ. The ends were cut back, 3 bases at V and 1 base at J, with 10 bases in the middle. The CDR3 DNA reads as TGCGCCAGCAGCTACGGACTAATGAACACCGGGGAGCTGTTTTTT. Translated: CASSYGLMNTGELFF. The full variable domain, completed using reference TRBV5-1 and TRBJ2-2, is KAGVTQTPRYLIKTRGQQVTLSCSPISGHRSVSWYQQTPGQGLQFLFEYFSETQRNKGNFPGRFSGRQFSNSRSEMNVSTLELGDSALYLCASSYGLMNTGELFFGEGSRLTVL.

The chain carries TRBV6-1 and TRBJ2-7; 7 positions agree with TRBD1. Germline values: CDR1 MNHNS, CDR2 SASEGT. J lost 2 bases, V lost 2 bases, and 6 bases had no gene match. The CDR3 totals 15 residues. The CDR3 loop is CASSEKVTGAYEQYF. The CDR3 DNA is TGTGCCAGCAGTGAAAAAGTCACAGGGGCCTACGAGCAGTACTTC.

This chain connects TRBV6-2 or TRBV6-3 to TRBJ2-2, with TRBD2 matching over 14 bases. The germline V gene has CDR1 MNHEY and CDR2 SVGEGT. This CDR3 region has 18 residues. Germline trimming cut 5 bases from V and 5 bases from J; bases unmatched to any gene: 10. DNA for the CDR3: TGTGCCAGCAGTGACCGGGGCGGACTAGCGGGAGGAACCGGGGAGCTGTTTTTT. Translated: CASSDRGGLAGGTGELFF.

This sequence joins TRBV7-2 and TRBJ2-7; 8 nucleotides line up with TRBD1. The CDR3 is 14 residues long. The V segment lost 4 bases and the J segment 6 bases; nucleotides outside the gene matches: 8. Germline V gene sequence: CDR1 SGHTA, CDR2 FQGNSA. This chain's CDR3 is CASSSYDRGSEQYF. In DNA form, the CDR3 reads TGTGCCAGCAGCTCGTACGACAGGGGCTCCGAGCAGTACTTC.

The chain carries TRBV5-1 and TRBJ1-1; D call uncertain. The CDR3 extends over 16 amino acids. Germline CDR1 and CDR2: SGHRS and YFSETQ. Trimming shortened V by 0 bases and J by 1 base, and 13 bases separated the two germline ends. CDR3 nucleotides: TGCGCCAGCAGCTTGGGCGTGAGGGAAAAGAACACTGAAGCTTTCTTT. Protein product: CASSLGVREKNTEAFF.

The V call is TRBV6-4, the J call TRBJ2-1; 12 positions match TRBD2. This CDR3 is 16 amino acids long. Germline V lookup: CDR1 MRHNA, CDR2 SNTAGT. J was trimmed by 3 bases and V by 4 bases; bases with no gene match: 4. CDR3 nucleotides: TGTGCCAGCAGTGGTCGGACTAGCGGGGACTACAATGAGCAGTTCTTC. Translated: CASSGRTSGDYNEQFF.

This sequence joins TRBV27 and TRBJ1-1; tentative D call: TRBD1 (6 bases). The CDR3 spans 14 residues. V lost 6 bases to trimming and J lost 1 base, with 12 bases between them. Germline CDR1 and CDR2: MNHEY and SMNVEV (reference sequence). CDR3 amino acids: CASSSRGENTEAFF. The CDR3 DNA follows: TGTGCCAGCAGCAGCAGGGGAGAGAACACTGAAGCTTTCTTT.

As regards this clone: Other DNA sequences in this specimen translate into the identical CDR3. The CDR3 bases are TGTGCCAGCACCCCAGGGGGGCTAGCGGGGGGGAACACCGGGGAGCTGTTTTTT. It yields the protein CASTPGGLAGGNTGELFF. This chain joins TRBV7-2 and TRBJ2-2, with TRBD2 matching 11 bases. In germline, CDR1 is SGHTA, CDR2 FQGNSA. After removal of 7 bases from V and 1 base from J, the junction contained 11 bases not matched to a gene. CDR3 length: 18 residues.

The chain couples TRBV7-8 to TRBJ1-3; TRBD1 matches 7 bases. The germline gives CDR1 SGHVS, CDR2 FQNEAQ. This CDR3 contains 16 residues. V shed 4 bases, J shed 4 bases, and the junction held 10 bases outside the gene matches. The CDR3 sequence is CASSYHRGAGGNTIYF. In nucleotides, the CDR3 is TGTGCCAGCAGCTACCACAGGGGTGCCGGGGGAAACACCATATATTTT. Variable domain in full (rest from reference TRBV7-8 and TRBJ1-3): GAGVSQSPRYKVAKRGQDVALRCDPISGHVSLFWYQQALGQGPEFLTYFQNEAQLDKSGLPSDRFFAERPEGSVSTLKIQRTQQEDSAVYLCASSYHRGAGGNTIYFGEGSWLTVV.

The rearrangement uses TRBV24-1 and TRBJ2-2; tentatively, D is TRBD1 (6 bases). The CDR3 runs to 17 residues. The germline CDR1 and CDR2 sequences are KGHDR and SFDVKD. The V end was cut by 1 base, the J end by 7 bases, with 18 bases between. This CDR3 is CATSDFRRQGSHGELFF. Here the CDR3 DNA reads TGTGCCACCAGTGATTTCCGACGGCAGGGGTCCCACGGGGAGCTGTTTTTT.

This chain joins TRBV5-4 and TRBJ1-6; TRBD1 matches at 7 bases. CDR3 length: 15 amino acids. Germline V gene data show CDR1 as SGHNT and CDR2 as YYREEE (reference sequence). Unmatched junction bases numbered 5, after V lost 0 bases and J lost 8 bases. The CDR3 nucleotides are TGTGCCAGCAGCTTGGGACAGGGAGTTTATTCACCCCTCCACTTT. Encoded protein: CASSLGQGVYSPLHF.

The table lists this clone with a count of one. This chain connects TRBV27 to TRBJ2-3; TRBD1 aligns across 7 bases. This CDR3 has 14 amino acids. The V gene end was trimmed by 4 bases and the J gene end by 4 bases; junction bases not matched to a gene: 5. Germline V CDR1 and CDR2: MNHEY, SMNVEV (reference sequence). CDR3 DNA: TGTGCCAGCAGTTGGCCAGGGGGAGCAGATACGCAGTATTTT. Protein sequence: CASSWPGGADTQYF.

The genes are TRBV4-2 and TRBJ1-1; TRBD1 matches 10 bases. Trimming took 4 bases from V and 1 from J; bases not matched to a gene: 6. CDR1 and CDR2 from the germline V gene are LGHNA and YNFKEQ. The CDR3 has 16 residues. The DNA of the CDR3 is TGTGCCAGCAGCCTGACAGGGGGCGCGAAGAACACTGAAGCTTTCTTT. It translates to CASSLTGGAKNTEAFF.

This chain connects TRBV4-1 to TRBJ1-6; TRBD1 matches at 10 bases. The CDR3 has 14 residues. Germline V gene data show CDR1 as MGHRA and CDR2 as YSYEKL. J lost 13 bases, V lost 1 base, and 4 bases had no gene match. The CDR3 loop is CASSQGDRGGPLHF. CDR3 sequence (DNA): TGCGCCAGCAGCCAAGGGGACAGGGGAGGTCCCCTCCACTTT.

This clone is medium-sized by share. The chain is built from TRBV2 and TRBJ1-6; 7 bases agree with TRBD1. After removal of 8 bases from V and 6 bases from J, the junction contained 10 bases not matched to a gene. CDR3 length: 15 amino acids. Germline V gene sequence: CDR1 SNHLY, CDR2 FYNNEI. This chain's CDR3 is CASGDRQAGNSPLHF. DNA for the CDR3: TGTGCCAGCGGGGACAGACAGGCGGGTAATTCACCCCTCCACTTT.

This clone was recorded only once. At one end, the junction sequence differs from germline, possibly due to a read error. The rearrangement uses TRBV7-2 and TRBJ1-4, with 7 positions matching TRBD1. The CDR3 is 15 amino acids. The germline V gene encodes CDR1 SGHTA and CDR2 FQGNSA. CDR3 residues: CASSLEGQNSEKLFF. The CDR3 DNA is TGTGCCAGCAGTTTAGAGGGACAGAACTCCGAAAAACTGTTTTTT. Supplemented by reference TRBV7-2 and TRBJ1-4, the full variable domain reads GAGVSQSPSNKVTEKGKDVELRCDPISGHTALYWYRQSLGQGLEFLIYFQGNSAPDKSGLPSDRFSAERTGGSVSTLTIQRTQQEDSAVYLCASSLEGQNSEKLFFGSGTQLSVL.

CDR3 nucleotide sequence: TGTGCCAGCGTGGGACAGCGCTCCTACGAGCAGTACTTC. This encodes CASVGQRSYEQYF. The chain carries TRBV6-5 and TRBJ2-7; 7 nucleotides line up with TRBD1. V lost 8 bases and J lost 0; bases outside the gene matches: 4. Germline V lookup: CDR1 MNHEY, CDR2 SVGAGI. The CDR3 runs to 13 residues.

This chain links TRBV12-3 or TRBV12-4 with TRBJ2-3, with D unclear. V was shortened by 2 bases and J by 4 bases, with 7 bases between the two germline ends. The CDR3 is 13 amino acids. CDR3 region: CASSLQEADTQYF. The CDR3 nucleotides are TGTGCCAGCAGTTTACAAGAGGCAGATACGCAGTATTTT.

V usage is TRBV5-1 and J usage is TRBJ2-7; 9 bases are shared with TRBD1. This CDR3 spans 17 amino acids. V was clipped by 0 bases and J by 3 bases; unmatched bases: 10. In germline, CDR1 is SGHRS, CDR2 YFSETQ. The CDR3 sequence is CASSLALTGGSDYEQYF. The DNA for the CDR3 is TGCGCCAGCAGCTTGGCATTAACAGGGGGCTCCGACTACGAGCAGTACTTC.

This clone was recorded once. The chain uses TRBV9 and TRBJ2-3; 9 nucleotides align to TRBD2. CDR3 length equals 16 residues. Germline CDR1 and CDR2: SGDLS and YYNGEE. Trimming took 2 bases from V and 0 from J; bases not matched to a gene: 4. CDR3 bases: TGTGCCAGCAGCGTGACTAGCGGAACTAGCACAGATACGCAGTATTTT. Encoded protein: CASSVTSGTSTDTQYF. Full variable domain (missing parts from reference TRBV9 and TRBJ2-3): DSGVTQTPKHLITATGQRVTLRCSPRSGDLSVYWYQQSLDQGLQFLIQYYNGEERAKGNILERFSAQQFPDLHSELNLSSLELGDSALYFCASSVTSGTSTDTQYFGPGTRLTVL.

The J gene is TRBJ1-5, the V gene TRBV4-2; 8 bases are shared with TRBD1. V was pared by 1 base and J by 4 bases, with 9 bases of the junction left unmatched. The CDR3 totals 17 residues. Per the germline V gene, CDR1 is LGHNA and CDR2 is YNFKEQ. CDR3 sequence: CASSQGPDRGGNQPQHF. Written as DNA, the CDR3 is TGTGCCAGCAGCCAAGGTCCTGACAGGGGAGGTAATCAGCCCCAGCATTTT.